This TCR beta chain was profiled in a study of early T cells in non-severe SARS-CoV-2 infection. Overall study: The sequenced material was bulk RNA from unsorted whole blood, and its chains were unpaired. Study results and limitations: The study's VDJdb matching favored anti-spike CD8 responses and missed private and CD4 specificities.

The germline gives CDR1 SGHAT, CDR2 FQNNGV. CDR3 length: 14 amino acids. Trimming cost V 5 bases and J 7 bases, with 14 bases left between them. Molecules of cDNA were individually given unique molecular identifiers that were attached to them. MiXCR was run by TCRdb on the 5' RACE reads, yielding one entry per CDR3 protein. This table has 15,000 to 20,000 distinct CDR3 sequences, roughly 5% appearing once. In its sample, this clonotype was seen many times. Its antigen is still unknown. The origin of this receptor is an adult who was a healthcare worker with PCR-confirmed SARS-CoV-2 infection or an uninfected control (not recorded which). The chain combines TRBV11-2 with TRBJ2-2, with D maybe TRBD2 (5 bases). What was sequenced was whole blood. The chain's CDR3 is CASSPQSSNGELFF. In DNA form, the CDR3 reads TGTGCCAGCAGCCCGCAGTCTAGCAACGGGGAGCTGTTTTTT.